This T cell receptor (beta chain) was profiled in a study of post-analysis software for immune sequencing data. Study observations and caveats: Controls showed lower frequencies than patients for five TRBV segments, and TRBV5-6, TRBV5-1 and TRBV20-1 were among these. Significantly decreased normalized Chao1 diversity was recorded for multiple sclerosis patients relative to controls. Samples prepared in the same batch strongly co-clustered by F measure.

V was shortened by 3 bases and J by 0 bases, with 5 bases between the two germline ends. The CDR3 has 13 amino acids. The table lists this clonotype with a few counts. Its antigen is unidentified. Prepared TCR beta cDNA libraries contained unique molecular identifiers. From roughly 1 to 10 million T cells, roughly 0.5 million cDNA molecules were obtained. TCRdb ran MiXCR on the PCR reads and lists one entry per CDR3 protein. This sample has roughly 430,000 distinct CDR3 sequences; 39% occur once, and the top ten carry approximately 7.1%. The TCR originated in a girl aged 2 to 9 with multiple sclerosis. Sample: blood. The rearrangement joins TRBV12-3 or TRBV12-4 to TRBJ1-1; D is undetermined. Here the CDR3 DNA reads TGTGCCAGCAGTTTTACCGTGAACACTGAAGCTTTCTTT. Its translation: CASSFTVNTEAFF.